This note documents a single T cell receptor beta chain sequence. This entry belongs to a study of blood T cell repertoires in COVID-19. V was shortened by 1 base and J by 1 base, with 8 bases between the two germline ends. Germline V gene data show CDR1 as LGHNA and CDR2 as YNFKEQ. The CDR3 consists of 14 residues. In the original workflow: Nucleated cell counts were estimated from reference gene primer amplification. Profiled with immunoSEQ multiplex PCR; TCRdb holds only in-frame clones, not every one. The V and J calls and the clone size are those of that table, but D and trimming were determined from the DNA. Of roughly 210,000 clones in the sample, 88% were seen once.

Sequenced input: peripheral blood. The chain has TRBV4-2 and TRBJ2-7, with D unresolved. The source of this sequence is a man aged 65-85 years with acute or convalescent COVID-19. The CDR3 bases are TGTGCCAGCAGCCAAGGAGAGTCTTCCTACGAGCAGTACTTC. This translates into CASSQGESSYEQYF.